The 9 T cell receptor beta chains given below trace back to one sample, sequenced in a study of T cells in women clearing cervical HPV infection. Repertoires were generated with immunoSEQ multiplex PCR, while TCRdb's copy carries only in-frame clones and drops some. There are tens of thousands of clones in the sample, with 3.5% to 4.5% held by the top ten. Source material: blood buffy coat. Source of these receptors: a woman between 18 and 69 years old with a cervical HPV16 infection that either progressed to CIN3+ or cleared (not recorded which).

Comment on this clone: The read stops 3 residues short of the end of the CDR3; the missing end is completed from the germline J gene. The chain recombines TRBV19 with TRBJ1-2; 8 nucleotides line up with TRBD1. The V and J ends lost 6 bases and 4 bases, in that order; junction bases with no gene match: 4. The CDR3 is 13 residues long. Germline V gives CDR1 LNHDA, CDR2 SQIVND (reference sequence). The CDR3 spells CASRAGGSYGYTF. The CDR3 DNA, read in part, is TGTGCCAGTAGGGCAGGGGGCAGCTATGGC.

As concerns this clone: The CDR3 end is not reached by the read, which stops 3 residues before it; the germline J gene fills it in. The gene calls are TRBV29-1 and TRBJ1-1, with a tentative D call TRBD1 (6 bases). The V end lost 2 bases, the J end lost 7 bases, and 17 bases lay between the germline ends. Looked up from germline, CDR1 is SQVTM and CDR2 is ANQGSEA. CDR3 size: 14 residues. The CDR3 bases that were read are TGCAGCGTTGAACACTGGGAACAGGGTGTTGAA. It encodes CSVEHWEQGVE. The entire CDR3 sequence reads CSVEHWEQGVEAFF.

Points on this clone: The read ends 3 residues early relative to the CDR3; the germline J gene fills the gap. V and J are TRBV7-2 and TRBJ1-1; D may be TRBD1 (6 bases). V was cut by 5 bases and J by 1 base, with 14 bases left in between. The CDR3 has 15 amino acids. Germline V CDR1 and CDR2: SGHTA, FQGNSA. Here the CDR3 reads CASSPQGRRNTEAFF. CDR3 DNA (partial): TGTGCCAGCAGCCCACAGGGCCGGAGGAACACTGAA. Using reference TRBV7-2 and TRBJ1-1 for the parts outside the CDR3, the full variable domain is GAGVSQSPSNKVTEKGKDVELRCDPISGHTALYWYRQSLGQGLEFLIYFQGNSAPDKSGLPSDRFSAERTGGSVSTLTIQRTQQEDSAVYLCASSPQGRRNTEAFFGQGTRLTVV.

Turning to this clone: The read is 3 residues too short to cover the CDR3 end, so that end is filled in from the germline J gene. V usage is TRBV20-1 and J usage is TRBJ1-4, with 7 nucleotides matching TRBD1. Germline V gene data show CDR1 as DFQATT and CDR2 as SNEGSKA (reference sequence). The length of the CDR3 is 16 residues. J gave up 7 bases and V 1 base, and 12 bases lay outside the gene matches. The CDR3 sequence: CSARGDVDRDSEKLFF. Incomplete CDR3 DNA: TGCAGTGCTAGAGGAGACGTAGACAGGGACAGTGAAAAA.

Regarding this clone: Read sequence stops 3 residues before the CDR3 end, and the germline J gene provides the missing end. The genes are TRBV2 and TRBJ2-2, with D perhaps TRBD1 (6 bases). The V gene lost 8 bases and the J gene lost 0 bases, with 7 bases spanning the gap. The CDR3 length is 13 residues. Germline CDR1 SNHLY, CDR2 FYNNEI. The CDR3 bases that were read are TGTGCCAGCCGGACAGCGAACACCGGGGAG. It is translated as CASRTANTGE. The whole CDR3 sequence is CASRTANTGELFF. Full variable domain (remainder filled in from reference TRBV2 and TRBJ2-2): EPEVTQTPSHQVTQMGQEVILRCVPISNHLYFYWYRQILGQKVEFLVSFYNNEISEKSEIFDDQFSVERPDGSNFTLKIRSTKLEDSAMYFCASRTANTGELFFGEGSRLTVL.

Notes on this clone: The read terminates 3 residues before the CDR3 end, so the remaining end is supplied by the germline J gene. This chain links TRBV2 with TRBJ2-1; D perhaps matches TRBD2 (7 bases). The V end was cut by 6 bases, the J end by 9 bases, with 12 bases between. From germline, CDR1 is SNHLY and CDR2 FYNNEI. CDR3 size: 12 residues. The sequenced CDR3 bases are TGTGCCAGCAGAGGGGGGGGCCGTGAG. Its translation: CASRGGGRE. The full CDR3 protein reads CASRGGGREQFF.

A remark on this clone: The read is 3 residues too short to cover the CDR3 end, so that end is filled in from the germline J gene. The rearrangement links TRBV6-1 to TRBJ1-2; unclear D gene. This CDR3 has 13 residues. The germline V gene has CDR1 MNHNS and CDR2 SASEGT. The CDR3 here is CASSEGYRNDYTF. The CDR3 bases that were read are TGTGCCAGCAGTGAAGGCTACCGAAATGAC.

This CDR3 reads CSANRLADISTDTQYF. Incomplete CDR3 DNA: TGCAGTGCCAACCGACTAGCGGATATTAGCACAGATACG. The gene calls are TRBV20-1 and TRBJ2-3; 9 bases agree with TRBD2. The read finishes 3 residues shy of the CDR3 end, and the germline J gene is used to complete it. This CDR3 is built from 16 residues. V shed 6 bases, J shed 0 bases, and the junction held 10 bases outside the gene matches. The germline gives CDR1 DFQATT, CDR2 SNEGSKA (reference sequence).

Turning to this clone: The read stops 3 residues short of the end of the CDR3; the missing end is completed from the germline J gene. The chain couples TRBV7-9 to TRBJ1-6, with D unclear. CDR3 length: 15 amino acids. Trimming removed 0 bases at V and 9 bases at J, with 12 bases between. Looked up from germline, CDR1 is SEHNR and CDR2 is FQNEAQ (reference sequence). CDR3 bases read: TGTGCCAGCAGCTTAGCGTCCCACGGTGGTTCACCC. Protein product: CASSLASHGGSP. The entire CDR3 protein reads CASSLASHGGSPLHF.